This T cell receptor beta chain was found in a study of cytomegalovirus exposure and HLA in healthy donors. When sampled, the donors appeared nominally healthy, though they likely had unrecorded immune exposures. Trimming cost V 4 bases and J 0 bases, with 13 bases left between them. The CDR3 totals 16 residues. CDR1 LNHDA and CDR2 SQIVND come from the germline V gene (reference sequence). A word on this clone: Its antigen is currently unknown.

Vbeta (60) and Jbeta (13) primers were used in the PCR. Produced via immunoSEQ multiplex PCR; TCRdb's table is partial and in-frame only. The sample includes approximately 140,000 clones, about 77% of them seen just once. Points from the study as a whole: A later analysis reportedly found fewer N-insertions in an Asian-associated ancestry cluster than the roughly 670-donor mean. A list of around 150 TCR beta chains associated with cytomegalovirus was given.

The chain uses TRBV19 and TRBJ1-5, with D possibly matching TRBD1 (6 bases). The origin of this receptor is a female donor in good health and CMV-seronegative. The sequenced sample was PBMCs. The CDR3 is CASSTMDSASNQPQHF. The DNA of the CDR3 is TGTGCCAGTAGTACCATGGACAGTGCTAGCAATCAGCCCCAGCATTTT.